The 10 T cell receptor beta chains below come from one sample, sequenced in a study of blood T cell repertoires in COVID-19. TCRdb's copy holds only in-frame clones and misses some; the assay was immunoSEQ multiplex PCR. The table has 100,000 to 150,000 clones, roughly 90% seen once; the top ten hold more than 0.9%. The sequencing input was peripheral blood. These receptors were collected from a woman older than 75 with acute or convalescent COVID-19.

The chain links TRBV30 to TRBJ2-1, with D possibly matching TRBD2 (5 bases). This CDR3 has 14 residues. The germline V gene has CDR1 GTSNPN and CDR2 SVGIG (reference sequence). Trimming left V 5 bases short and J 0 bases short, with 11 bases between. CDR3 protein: CAWSPSSSYNEQFF. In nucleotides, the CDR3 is TGTGCCTGGTCTCCTAGCAGCTCCTACAATGAGCAGTTCTTC.

The CDR3 region has the DNA TGTGCCAGCTCACAAGATTTGACAGGGGCGGCGACCGGGGAGCTGTTTTTT. It specifies CASSQDLTGAATGELFF. This rearrangement joins TRBV18 to TRBJ2-2; 8 bases match TRBD1. The trim removed 4 bases at V and 5 bases at J, leaving 12 bases unmatched. The CDR3 length is 17 residues. CDR1 KGHSH and CDR2 LQKENI come from the germline V gene.

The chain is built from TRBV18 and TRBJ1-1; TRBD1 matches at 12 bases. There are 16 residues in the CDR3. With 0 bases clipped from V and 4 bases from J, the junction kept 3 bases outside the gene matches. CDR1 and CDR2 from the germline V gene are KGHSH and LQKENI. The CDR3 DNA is TGTGCCAGCTCACCACCGGGACAGGGGGCGCGCACTGAAGCTTTCTTT. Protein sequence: CASSPPGQGARTEAFF.

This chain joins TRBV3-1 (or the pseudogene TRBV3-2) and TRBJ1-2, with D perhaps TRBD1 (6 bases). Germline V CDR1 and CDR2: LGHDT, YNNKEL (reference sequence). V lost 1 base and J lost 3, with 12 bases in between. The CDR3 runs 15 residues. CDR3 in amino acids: CASSQAQGNHYGYTF. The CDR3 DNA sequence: TGTGCCAGCAGCCAAGCACAGGGAAATCACTATGGCTACACCTTC.

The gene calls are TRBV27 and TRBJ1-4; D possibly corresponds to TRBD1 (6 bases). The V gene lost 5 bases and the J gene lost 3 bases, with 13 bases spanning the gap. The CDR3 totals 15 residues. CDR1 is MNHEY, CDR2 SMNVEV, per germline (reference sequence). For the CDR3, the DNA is TGTGCCAGCAGTCGCCAACAGGGAGCTAATGAAAAACTGTTTTTT. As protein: CASSRQQGANEKLFF.

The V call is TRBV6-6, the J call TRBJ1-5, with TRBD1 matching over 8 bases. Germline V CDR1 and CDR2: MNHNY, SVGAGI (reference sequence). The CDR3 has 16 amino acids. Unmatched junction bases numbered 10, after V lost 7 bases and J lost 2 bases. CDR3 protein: CASKASQGAGNQPQHF. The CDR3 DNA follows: TGTGCCAGCAAAGCCTCCCAGGGGGCGGGCAATCAGCCCCAGCATTTT.

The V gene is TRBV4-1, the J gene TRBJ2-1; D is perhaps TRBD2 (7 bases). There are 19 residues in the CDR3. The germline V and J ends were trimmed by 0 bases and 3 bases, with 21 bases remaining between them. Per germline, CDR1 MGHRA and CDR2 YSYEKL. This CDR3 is CASSQEGGTTGPRYNEQFF. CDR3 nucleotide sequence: TGCGCCAGCAGCCAAGAAGGGGGGACTACTGGGCCACGCTACAATGAGCAGTTCTTC.

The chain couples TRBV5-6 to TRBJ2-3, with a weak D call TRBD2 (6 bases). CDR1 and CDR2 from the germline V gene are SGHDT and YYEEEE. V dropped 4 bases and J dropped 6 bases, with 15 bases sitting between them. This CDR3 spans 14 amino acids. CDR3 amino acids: CASSSSGFSDTQYF. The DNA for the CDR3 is TGTGCCAGCAGCAGCAGCGGGTTTTCGGATACGCAGTATTTT.

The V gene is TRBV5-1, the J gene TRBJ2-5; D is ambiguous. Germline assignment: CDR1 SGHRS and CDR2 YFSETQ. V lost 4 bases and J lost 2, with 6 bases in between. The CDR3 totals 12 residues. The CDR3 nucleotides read TGCGCCAGCAGCACAAAACAAGAGACCCAGTACTTC. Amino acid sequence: CASSTKQETQYF.

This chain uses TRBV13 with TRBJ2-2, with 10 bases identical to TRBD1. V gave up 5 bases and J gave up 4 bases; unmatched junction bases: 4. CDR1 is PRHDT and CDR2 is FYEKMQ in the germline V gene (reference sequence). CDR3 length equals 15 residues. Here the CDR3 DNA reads TGTGCCAGCAGCCCCAGGACAGGGGGCACCGGGGAGCTGTTTTTT. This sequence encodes CASSPRTGGTGELFF.